These 32 T cell receptor beta chains originate from one sample sequenced in a study of beta chain features in type 1 diabetes. Expressed TCRB transcripts were sequenced because the entire RNA isolate underwent reverse transcription. Profiling relied on immunoSEQ multiplex PCR, and the TCRdb table lists in-frame clones only, not all of them. The data show fewer than 900,000 clones, 15% to 20% seen once. Sequencing used naive CD4+ T cells from blood. The receptor set was obtained from a woman between 18 and 29 years old in good health.

In the case of this clone: The same CDR3 arises from other DNA sequences in this sample as well. The chain is built from TRBV28 and TRBJ1-1; D gene uncertain. With 3 bases removed from V and 3 bases from J, the gap between germline ends came to 5 bases. CDR3 length equals 12 residues. Germline V gene sequence: CDR1 MDHEN, CDR2 SYDVKM. CDR3 residues: CASSFGYTEAFF. The CDR3 DNA is TGTGCCAGCAGTTTCGGGTACACTGAAGCTTTCTTT.

The rearrangement uses TRBV28 and TRBJ1-1; maybe TRBD1 (5 bases). CDR3 length: 14 residues. The V end lost 11 bases, the J end lost 1 base, and 17 bases lay between the germline ends. The germline V gene has CDR1 MDHEN and CDR2 SYDVKM. The CDR3: CAVLQSGRNTEAFF. Written as DNA, the CDR3 is TGTGCCGTGCTCCAGTCAGGGAGGAACACTGAAGCTTTCTTT.

The chain uses TRBV7-9 and TRBJ2-1; tentative D call: TRBD2 (6 bases). The length of the CDR3 is 18 residues. Trimming stripped 6 bases from V and 5 bases from J, with 26 bases between. The germline gives CDR1 SEHNR, CDR2 FQNEAQ (reference sequence). This chain's CDR3 is CASSSRRGRERINNEQFF. In nucleotides, the CDR3 is TGTGCCAGCAGTTCCCGTCGGGGCCGGGAGAGGATAAACAATGAGCAGTTCTTC.

V is TRBV5-1 and J is TRBJ2-6; no clear D. The germline V and J ends were trimmed by 1 base and 2 bases, with 7 bases remaining between them. Germline CDR1 SGHRS, CDR2 YFSETQ. CDR3 size: 15 residues. The DNA for the CDR3 is TGCGCCAGCAGCTTGCTTGGGGCTGGGGCCAACGTCCTGACTTTC. Protein sequence: CASSLLGAGANVLTF.

This clone came up a few times. The rearrangement joins TRBV6-5 to TRBJ1-1; D may be TRBD1 (5 bases). The CDR3 has 12 residues. Per germline, CDR1 MNHEY and CDR2 SVGAGI. V was shortened by 5 bases and J by 6 bases, with 10 bases between the two germline ends. The CDR3 DNA follows: TGTGCCAGCAGTCACCGGGACGCTGAAGCTTTCTTT. Amino acid sequence: CASSHRDAEAFF.

In its sample, this clone was seen a few times. The rearrangement uses TRBV7-6 and TRBJ1-2; D ambiguous. The CDR3 runs 13 residues. V lost 5 bases, J lost 8 bases, and 15 bases lay in between. Germline V CDR1 and CDR2: SGHVS, FNYEAQ. CDR3: CASSLGGTGGYTF. The CDR3 nucleotides read TGTGCCAGCAGCCTGGGAGGAACGGGGGGCTACACCTTC.

The gene calls are TRBV9 and TRBJ2-1; D is undetermined. In germline, CDR1 is SGDLS, CDR2 YYNGEE. Trimming removed 4 bases at V and 5 bases at J, with 16 bases between. This CDR3 region has 15 residues. CDR3 DNA: TGTGCCAGCAGCCCGGGTCACGCAAAAGACAATGAGCAGTTCTTC. This codes for CASSPGHAKDNEQFF.

About this clone itself: The sample contains more than one DNA sequence encoding this CDR3. The rearrangement links TRBV28 to TRBJ2-3; 7 bases are shared with TRBD2. The CDR3 is 15 residues long. V was clipped by 6 bases and J by 0 bases; unmatched bases: 6. The germline CDR1 and CDR2 sequences are MDHEN and SYDVKM. In nucleotides, the CDR3 is TGTGCCAGCAGACCTAGCGGTTCTAGCACAGATACGCAGTATTTT. As protein: CASRPSGSSTDTQYF.

This clone was detected a few times. This chain uses TRBV6-4 with TRBJ2-5; D is possibly TRBD1 or TRBD2 (5 bases each). There are 13 residues in the CDR3. Germline V CDR1 and CDR2: MRHNA, SNTAGT. V shed 1 base and J shed 4 bases, with 7 bases lying between them. CDR3 sequence (DNA): TGTGCCAGCAGTGACTGGGGGTCAGAGACCCAGTACTTC. It encodes CASSDWGSETQYF.

The V gene is TRBV5-4, the J gene TRBJ1-1; TRBD1 matches 7 bases. Germline V CDR1 and CDR2: SGHNT, YYREEE (reference sequence). The CDR3 consists of 12 residues. J was trimmed by 4 bases and V by 7 bases; bases with no gene match: 4. For the CDR3, the DNA is TGTGCCAGCGGACACAGGGGCACTGAAGCTTTCTTT. This encodes CASGHRGTEAFF.

This clone was seen more than once but under ten times. V usage is TRBV10-3 and J usage is TRBJ2-7, with TRBD1 as a possible D gene (5 bases). Germline CDR1 is ENHRY and CDR2 is SYGVKD. V lost 5 bases and J lost 3, with 17 bases in between. The CDR3 consists of 15 residues. CDR3 in amino acids: CAISSQDTSNYEQYF. As DNA, the CDR3 is TGTGCCATCAGTTCCCAGGACACCTCTAACTACGAGCAGTACTTC.

In its sample, this clone was seen once. The gene calls are TRBV28 and TRBJ1-4, with no clear D. The V end was cut by 8 bases, the J end by 4 bases, with 11 bases between. The CDR3 length is 13 residues. From germline, CDR1 is MDHEN and CDR2 SYDVKM. CDR3 protein: CASVTRHNEKLFF. CDR3 DNA: TGTGCCAGCGTGACCCGCCATAATGAAAAACTGTTTTTT.

This chain links TRBV7-3 with TRBJ1-1, with 7 bases matching TRBD1. J gave up 4 bases and V 2 bases, and 10 bases lay outside the gene matches. The germline gives CDR1 SGHTA, CDR2 FQGTGA. The CDR3 spans 16 residues. CDR3 nucleotide sequence: TGTGCCAGCAGCTTAGTCCGACAGGGTCTAAGCACTGAAGCTTTCTTT. Amino acid sequence: CASSLVRQGLSTEAFF.

The rearrangement links TRBV28 to TRBJ2-7, with 10 bases aligning to TRBD2. J was trimmed by 4 bases and V by 6 bases; bases with no gene match: 9. Germline CDR1 and CDR2: MDHEN and SYDVKM. The CDR3 contains 15 residues. The CDR3 sequence: CASRSGLAGEYEQYF. CDR3 sequence (DNA): TGTGCCAGCAGGTCGGGGCTAGCGGGAGAGTACGAGCAGTACTTC.

This clone was seen more than once but under ten times. V gene TRBV10-3 combines with J gene TRBJ2-3; the D call may be TRBD1 or TRBD2 (6 bases each). Trimming took off 7 bases at V and 2 bases at J, with 13 bases between the two ends. The CDR3 loop spans 14 amino acids. Germline V gene sequence: CDR1 ENHRY, CDR2 SYGVKD. The CDR3 nucleotides are TGTGCCATCAATGGGGGGCTGGACACAGATACGCAGTATTTT. Its protein product is CAINGGLDTDTQYF.

This clone appeared a few times. The V call is TRBV6-5, the J call TRBJ2-7; TRBD1 agrees at 12 bases. The junction had 5 bases not matched to a gene; V was cut back by 5 bases and J by 6 bases. There are 14 residues in the CDR3. CDR1 and CDR2 from the germline V gene are MNHEY and SVGAGI. CDR3 in DNA: TGTGCCAGCAGTAATCGGGACAGGGGGCGCGAGCAGTACTTC. Its translation is CASSNRDRGREQYF.

This clone has just a few counts. The genes are TRBV2 and TRBJ2-7; possible D gene TRBD1, 6 bases. Per the germline V gene, CDR1 is SNHLY and CDR2 is FYNNEI. Trimming cost V 2 bases and J 2 bases, with 13 bases left between them. The CDR3 consists of 15 residues. As DNA, the CDR3 is TGTGCCAGCAGTGAAAGGACGGGACAAACCTACGAGCAGTACTTC. It specifies CASSERTGQTYEQYF.

This clone was seen a handful of times. The V and J genes are TRBV9 and TRBJ1-2, with 9 bases identical to TRBD1. From germline, CDR1 is SGDLS and CDR2 YYNGEE. The J segment lost 2 bases and the V segment lost 4 bases, leaving 3 bases of the junction unmatched. The CDR3 runs 14 residues. DNA for the CDR3: TGTGCCAGCAGCAGCGGACAGGGGAACTATGGCTACACCTTC. Protein: CASSSGQGNYGYTF. Full variable domain (outside the CDR3, taken from reference TRBV9 and TRBJ1-2): DSGVTQTPKHLITATGQRVTLRCSPRSGDLSVYWYQQSLDQGLQFLIQYYNGEERAKGNILERFSAQQFPDLHSELNLSSLELGDSALYFCASSSGQGNYGYTFGSGTRLTVV.

This clone was found a few times. The gene calls are TRBV7-9 and TRBJ2-1; 10 positions agree with TRBD2. J gave up 6 bases and V 1 base, and 9 bases lay outside the gene matches. The germline V gene has CDR1 SEHNR and CDR2 FQNEAQ (reference sequence). The CDR3 has 17 residues. The CDR3 spells CASSLGSGRPHGNEQFF. In nucleotides, the CDR3 is TGTGCCAGCAGCTTAGGTAGCGGGAGGCCCCACGGCAATGAGCAGTTCTTC.

In this sample, this clone turned up a few times. The chain is built from TRBV7-2 and TRBJ2-5; 8 positions agree with TRBD2. CDR1 is SGHTA and CDR2 is FQGNSA in the germline V gene. The V segment lost 1 base and the J segment 5 bases; nucleotides outside the gene matches: 6. CDR3 size: 15 residues. As DNA, the CDR3 is TGTGCCAGCAGCTTAGGGGCGGGAGGAGGGGAGACCCAGTACTTC. It translates to CASSLGAGGGETQYF.

The sample holds a few counts of this clone. The chain recombines TRBV7-2 with TRBJ2-3, with 11 bases aligning to TRBD2. Losses at the gene ends were 5 bases for V and 4 bases for J; bases not matched to a gene: 14. CDR1 is SGHTA, CDR2 FQGNSA, per germline. This CDR3 is 18 amino acids long. The CDR3 reads CASSLPRGLAGGSDTQYF. Written as DNA, the CDR3 is TGTGCCAGCAGCCTCCCGCGGGGGCTAGCGGGAGGATCAGATACGCAGTATTTT.

This chain connects TRBV7-9 to TRBJ2-7; 8 bases line up with TRBD2. The V and J ends lost 2 bases and 6 bases, in that order; junction bases with no gene match: 9. In germline, CDR1 is SEHNR, CDR2 FQNEAQ (reference sequence). The CDR3 spans 15 residues. The CDR3 sequence: CASSLLGTRGGEQYF. The CDR3 nucleotides read TGTGCCAGCAGCTTATTAGGGACTAGAGGTGGCGAGCAGTACTTC.

This chain connects TRBV10-3 to TRBJ2-2; 12 bases align to TRBD2. With V trimmed by 5 bases and J by 4 bases, 11 bases remained unmatched. This CDR3 has 18 amino acids. Germline lookup yields CDR1 ENHRY and CDR2 SYGVKD. CDR3: CAISKGLAGGPGTGELFF. For the CDR3, the DNA is TGTGCCATCAGTAAAGGCCTAGCGGGAGGGCCAGGCACCGGGGAGCTGTTTTTT.

The chain couples TRBV7-2 to TRBJ2-2, with D maybe TRBD1 (5 bases). Germline CDR1 and CDR2: SGHTA and FQGNSA. Trimming took off 0 bases at V and 8 bases at J, with 10 bases between the two ends. The length of the CDR3 is 14 residues. The CDR3 sequence is CASSLARNRGELFF. CDR3 sequence (DNA): TGTGCCAGCAGCTTAGCGAGAAACAGGGGGGAGCTGTTTTTT.

There are a few counts of this clone. This sequence joins TRBV4-3 and TRBJ2-6, with 9 bases matching TRBD1. The CDR3 is 18 residues long. Germline CDR1 LGHNA, CDR2 YSLEER. V shed 1 base, J shed 2 bases, and the junction held 6 bases outside the gene matches. The CDR3 spells CASSQVTGGGAGANVLTF. DNA of the CDR3: TGCGCCAGCAGCCAAGTGACAGGGGGAGGGGCTGGGGCCAACGTCCTGACTTTC.

This clone was found a few times. The chain uses TRBV4-1 and TRBJ1-1; the match to TRBD1 covers 7 bases. Trimming took 4 bases from V and 4 from J; bases not matched to a gene: 9. Germline loops: CDR1 MGHRA, CDR2 YSYEKL. The CDR3 covers 15 residues. The CDR3 DNA sequence: TGCGCCAGCAGCCGAGGGACAGTTCTAACCACTGAAGCTTTCTTT. Amino acid sequence: CASSRGTVLTTEAFF.

The table lists this clone with a few counts. J is TRBJ2-1 and V is TRBV18; unclear D gene. Germline lookup yields CDR1 KGHSH and CDR2 LQKENI. Trimming removed 3 bases from V and 4 bases from J, with 10 bases in between. The length of the CDR3 is 14 residues. The CDR3 DNA follows: TGTGCCAGCTCACCTGCCGCAGCATACAATGAGCAGTTCTTC. Translated: CASSPAAAYNEQFF.

V gene TRBV19 combines with J gene TRBJ2-1, with D possibly matching TRBD2 (6 bases). Per germline, CDR1 LNHDA and CDR2 SQIVND (reference sequence). The CDR3 extends over 14 amino acids. Trimming pared 7 bases from V and 5 bases from J, leaving 15 bases between. CDR3 nucleotide sequence: TGTGCCAGTAACCTTCCGGGACTTCACAATGAGCAGTTCTTC. Translation gives CASNLPGLHNEQFF.

V gene TRBV2 combines with J gene TRBJ2-1; 7 positions agree with TRBD2. With 4 bases clipped from V and 3 bases from J, the junction kept 3 bases outside the gene matches. This CDR3 is 14 amino acids long. Germline CDR1 SNHLY, CDR2 FYNNEI. The CDR3 nucleotides are TGTGCCAGCAGTGTCGGGACTAACTACAATGAGCAGTTCTTC. It is translated as CASSVGTNYNEQFF.

This clone was observed a handful of times. The J gene is TRBJ2-1, the V gene TRBV19; 7 bases are a match to TRBD2. The CDR3 sequence is 14 residues long. After removal of 1 base from V and 10 bases from J, the junction contained 7 bases not matched to a gene. Germline CDR1 LNHDA, CDR2 SQIVND (reference sequence). The CDR3 sequence: CASSIVLAGGEQFF. In DNA form, the CDR3 reads TGTGCCAGTAGTATAGTTCTAGCCGGGGGGGAGCAGTTCTTC.

V is TRBV6-1 and J is TRBJ2-1; 8 bases fit TRBD1. Germline CDR1 MNHNS, CDR2 SASEGT. CDR3 length: 14 residues. Trimming took 5 bases from V and 5 from J; bases not matched to a gene: 5. The CDR3 loop is CASSRDRKDNEQFF. The CDR3 DNA reads TGTGCCAGCAGTAGGGACAGGAAGGACAATGAGCAGTTCTTC.

The chain uses TRBV7-9 and TRBJ2-1; D possibly matches TRBD1 or TRBD2 (5 bases each). The germline CDR1 and CDR2 sequences are SEHNR and FQNEAQ (reference sequence). The CDR3 has 16 residues. V shed 5 bases and J shed 8 bases, with 22 bases lying between them. The CDR3 bases are TGTGCCAGCAGCGTAGTAGGGACCCGGGTGATCTATGAGCAGTTCTTC. As protein: CASSVVGTRVIYEQFF. Full variable domain (rest looked up from reference TRBV7-9 and TRBJ2-1): DTGVSQNPRHKITKRGQNVTFRCDPISEHNRLYWYRQTLGQGPEFLTYFQNEAQLEKSRLLSDRFSAERPKGSFSTLEIQRTEQGDSAMYLCASSVVGTRVIYEQFFGPGTRLTVL.